Presented here are 7 T cell receptor beta chains from one specimen sequenced in a study of CXCR3-negative and CXCR3-positive naive CD8 T cells (dated by TCRdb to between 2018 and 2021). Results and caveats for the whole study, not just this receptor: TRB CDR3s from CXCR3-positive naive cells showed higher hydrophobicity (lower Kidera factor 4), lower energy, and higher strength and volume indices than CXCR3-negative naive cells.

TCRdb lists the instrument as NextSeq 550. The Human TCR Profiling Kit (MiLaboratory) was used to make UMI-labeled 5' RACE TRB cDNA libraries. TCRdb reprocessed the raw reads; every CDR3 protein sequence is a single record, and DNA is not supplied. This sample's clone table shows roughly 100,000 distinct CDR3 sequences. The ten largest account for 0.38% of the sample. These TCRs' antigens remain unknown. The sample comprised naive CXCR3+ CD8+ T cells from blood. What this sample's cell subset or site label stands for: CD45RO-CCR7+CD27+CD95- naive CD8+ T cells expressing CXCR3 (TNR3+). These receptors were taken from a human donor in good health. Some clones in this sample may be carry-over from other donors' samples.

The chain joins TRBV6-2 or TRBV6-3 to TRBJ2-1. The CDR3 spans 16 residues. From germline, CDR1 is MNHEY and CDR2 SVGEGT. CDR3 residues: CASSYLRTDTHNEQFF.

The rearrangement joins TRBV29-1 to TRBJ2-1; TCRdb picks TRBD2, but there is no DNA to check that call. The germline CDR1 and CDR2 sequences are SQVTM and ANQGSEA. The CDR3 has 14 residues. The CDR3 region is CSASGSGIWYEQFF.

The chain employs TRBV3-1 and TRBJ1-1. This CDR3 is built from 14 residues. Germline V gene sequence: CDR1 LGHDT, CDR2 YNNKEL (reference sequence). The CDR3 spells CASSQEILNTEAFF.

The rearrangement uses TRBV28 and TRBJ2-2; TCRdb reports TRBD2, a call that lacks DNA to check it against. The germline gives CDR1 MDHEN, CDR2 SYDVKM. There are 19 residues in the CDR3. CDR3 region: CASSKGTSWIGSSTGELFF.

The chain joins TRBV28 to TRBJ2-2; the TRBD1 assignment by TCRdb is unverifiable without DNA. The CDR3 totals 14 residues. From germline, CDR1 is MDHEN and CDR2 SYDVKM. CDR3 amino acids: CASSLVGDTGELFF.

This rearrangement joins TRBV5-6 to TRBJ2-5; TCRdb outputs TRBD2, but without DNA this stays unchecked. The germline V gene has CDR1 SGHDT and CDR2 YYEEEE. This CDR3 contains 12 residues. CDR3: CASSRDRGTQYF.

This chain connects TRBV12-3 or TRBV12-4 to TRBJ2-5; TCRdb's D gene call, TRBD2, goes unchecked for lack of DNA. The CDR3 is 12 residues long. CDR3 residues: CASSPPAETQYF.